In this sample, the clone carrying this T cell receptor beta chain turned up many times. The sample originates from a study of spatial heterogeneity in lung cancer. Whole-study context: The study observed each unique TCR and UMI combination more than ten times on average in raw reads.

The time point denotes: sample taken at primary tumor resection. Unsorted samples of tumor, nontumor lung or frozen PBMC had their whole RNA sequenced. The donors, 70 or so patients with untreated early-stage non-small cell lung cancer, provided the samples. The CDR3 covers 14 residues. V lost 8 bases, J lost 6 bases, and 10 bases stayed unmatched. CDR1 and CDR2 from the germline V gene are MDHEN and SYDVKM. TCRdb reprocessed the 5' RACE reads via MiXCR and lists one record per CDR3 protein. The sample lists approximately 40,000 distinct CDR3 sequences; around 5.2% were seen once. The V call is TRBV28, the J call TRBJ1-2; TRBD1 matches 9 bases. The TCR was taken from a female donor with early-stage non-small cell lung cancer. The sample was PBMCs, taken at surgery. CDR3 residues: CASGREGQGNGYTF. The CDR3 DNA sequence: TGTGCCAGCGGGCGTGAGGGACAGGGTAATGGCTACACCTTC.